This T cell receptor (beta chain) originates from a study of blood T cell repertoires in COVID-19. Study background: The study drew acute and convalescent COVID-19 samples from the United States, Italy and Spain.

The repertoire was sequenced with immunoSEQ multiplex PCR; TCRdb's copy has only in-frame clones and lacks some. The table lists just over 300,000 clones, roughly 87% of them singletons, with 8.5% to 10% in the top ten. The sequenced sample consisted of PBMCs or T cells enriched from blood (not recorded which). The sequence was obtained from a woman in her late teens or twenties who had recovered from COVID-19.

The CDR3 loop is CASSPDSTHEKLFF. In DNA, the CDR3 is TGCGCCAGCAGCCCGGACAGCACGCATGAAAAACTGTTTTTT. V and J are TRBV5-1 and TRBJ1-4, with TRBD1 as a possible D gene (6 bases). This CDR3 spans 14 amino acids. The germline V and J ends were trimmed by 4 bases and 6 bases, with 13 bases remaining between them. In germline, CDR1 is SGHRS, CDR2 YFSETQ. The full variable domain, rest sourced from reference TRBV5-1 and TRBJ1-4, is KAGVTQTPRYLIKTRGQQVTLSCSPISGHRSVSWYQQTPGQGLQFLFEYFSETQRNKGNFPGRFSGRQFSNSRSEMNVSTLELGDSALYLCASSPDSTHEKLFFGSGTQLSVL.